This T cell receptor beta chain was retrieved from a study of tumor and adjacent non-tumor tissue in lung cancer. Points from the study as a whole: Top 100 clones took a larger repertoire share in normal lung. Tumor tissue had significantly higher TCR diversity than normal lung.

Three rounds of nested PCR, following a modified ARM-PCR protocol, produced the TCRbeta library. TCRdb reprocessed the multiplex PCR reads via MiXCR and lists one record per CDR3 protein. The sample lists about 200,000 distinct CDR3 sequences, 70% to 75% seen once, with almost 25% in the top ten. Remarks on this clonotype: Antigen unknown. A clone one base away is much larger, so this may be a read error.

RNA was extracted from bulk tissue without any cell sorting. Specimen: lung tumor tissue. The clonotype comes from a man in his 60s with non-small cell lung cancer.

This CDR3 is CASSYPGYYGYTF. As DNA, the CDR3 is TGTGCCAGCAGTTATCCGGGTTATTATGGCTACACCTTC. The chain links TRBV6-5 to TRBJ1-2; D remains unclear. The CDR3 extends over 13 amino acids. Trimming removed 3 bases from V and 5 bases from J, with 10 bases in between. Germline assignment: CDR1 MNHEY and CDR2 SVGAGI.